The 3 T cell receptor beta chains below were found in one sample sequenced in a study of vaccination and CD4 T cells after COVID-19. An Oncomine TCR Beta short-read assay was used to sequence the DNA from cultured CD4+ T cells. TCRdb re-analysed the PCR reads in MiXCR, keeping a single row per CDR3 protein. This table holds about 12,000 distinct CDR3 sequences, 20% found once. Treatment indicated: approximately 9-day PBMC culture with coronavirus spike peptide pools or control peptides (ViraFEST assay). No cognate antigen is known for these TCRs. The source was CD4+ T cells from blood, cultured in vitro, collected before SARS-CoV-2 vaccination. All receptors come from a human donor who received a COVID-19 vaccine.

This clonotype was found a few times. CDR3 in DNA: TGTGCCAGCAGCCTTTATCCTAGCTTCAACAAGGGCAATGAGCAGTTCTTC. Translating it yields CASSLYPSFNKGNEQFF. The V and J genes are TRBV27 and TRBJ2-1; possible D gene TRBD2, 5 bases. There are 17 residues in the CDR3. Germline CDR1 reads MNHEY; CDR2 reads SMNVEV (reference sequence). With 6 bases removed from V and 6 bases from J, the gap between germline ends came to 24 bases.

The chain uses TRBV30 and TRBJ1-4, with 7 bases aligning to TRBD1. Germline CDR1 is GTSNPN and CDR2 is SVGIG (reference sequence). The CDR3 consists of 15 residues. The J segment lost 8 bases and the V segment lost 4 bases, leaving 13 bases of the junction unmatched. The DNA for the CDR3 is TGTGCCTGGAATTTTGGCGGGACAGAATACGAAAAACTGTTTTTT. Protein: CAWNFGGTEYEKLFF.

The chain links TRBV21-1 to TRBJ2-2; the table's D call of TRBD1 was not tested on the DNA. TRBV21-1 is a recognized pseudogene. The CDR3 has 17 amino acids. This chain's CDR3 is CASSKEGKERHTGELFF. CDR3 nucleotide sequence: TGTGCCAGCAGCAAAGAGGGGAAGGAAAGGCACACCGGGGAGCTGTTTTTT.